Below, 5 T cell receptor beta chains from the same sample are listed, as sequenced in a study of T cell responses to AZD1222 COVID-19 vaccine. Some clones are missing from TCRdb's copy, which holds only in-frame ones; the method was immunoSEQ multiplex PCR. The repertoire holds more than 95,000 clones, with about 88% as singletons. The sample was peripheral blood, taken on day 0 of AZD1222 vaccination. These receptors were obtained from an adult in good health.

V is TRBV10-3 and J is TRBJ1-2; unclear D gene. The length of the CDR3 is 15 residues. The germline V gene has CDR1 ENHRY and CDR2 SYGVKD. V was cut by 4 bases and J by 2 bases, with 14 bases left in between. The CDR3 region is CAISGSISLNYGYTF. CDR3 coding DNA: TGTGCCATCAGTGGGAGCATTAGCCTCAACTATGGCTACACCTTC.

This clone has a handful of counts. This sequence joins TRBV27 and TRBJ2-5, with 9 bases that match TRBD1. This CDR3 has 14 residues. J was trimmed by 5 bases and V by 5 bases; bases with no gene match: 6. From germline, CDR1 is MNHEY and CDR2 SMNVEV (reference sequence). CDR3 protein: CASSLDRGWETQYF. The CDR3 nucleotides read TGTGCCAGCAGTCTCGACAGGGGGTGGGAGACCCAGTACTTC.

The genes are TRBV3-1 (or the pseudogene TRBV3-2) and TRBJ2-7; 13 nucleotides align to TRBD2. Trimming removed 6 bases from V and 5 bases from J; junction bases left unmatched: 7. The CDR3 has 15 residues. Germline V CDR1 and CDR2: LGHDT, YNNKEL (reference sequence). The CDR3 sequence is CASSDTGTSGNEQYF. The CDR3 DNA sequence: TGTGCCAGCAGTGATACTGGGACTAGCGGGAACGAGCAGTACTTC.

This chain joins TRBV11-2 and TRBJ1-4; 9 bases fit TRBD1. Germline V CDR1 and CDR2: SGHAT, FQNNGV. The CDR3 has 18 residues. Trimming took 2 bases from V and 5 from J; bases not matched to a gene: 12. CDR3 amino acids: CASSLWPPGQGKNEKLFF. CDR3 nucleotides: TGTGCCAGCAGCTTATGGCCGCCGGGACAGGGTAAGAATGAAAAACTGTTTTTT.

This clone was observed a few times. The V call is TRBV24-1, the J call TRBJ1-4; D may be TRBD1 (6 bases). Per the germline V gene, CDR1 is KGHDR and CDR2 is SFDVKD. Trimming took 8 bases from V and 5 from J, leaving 11 bases between them. This CDR3 has 13 amino acids. Here the CDR3 reads CATIKDSNEKLFF. Written as DNA, the CDR3 is TGTGCCACCATAAAGGACAGCAATGAAAAACTGTTTTTT.